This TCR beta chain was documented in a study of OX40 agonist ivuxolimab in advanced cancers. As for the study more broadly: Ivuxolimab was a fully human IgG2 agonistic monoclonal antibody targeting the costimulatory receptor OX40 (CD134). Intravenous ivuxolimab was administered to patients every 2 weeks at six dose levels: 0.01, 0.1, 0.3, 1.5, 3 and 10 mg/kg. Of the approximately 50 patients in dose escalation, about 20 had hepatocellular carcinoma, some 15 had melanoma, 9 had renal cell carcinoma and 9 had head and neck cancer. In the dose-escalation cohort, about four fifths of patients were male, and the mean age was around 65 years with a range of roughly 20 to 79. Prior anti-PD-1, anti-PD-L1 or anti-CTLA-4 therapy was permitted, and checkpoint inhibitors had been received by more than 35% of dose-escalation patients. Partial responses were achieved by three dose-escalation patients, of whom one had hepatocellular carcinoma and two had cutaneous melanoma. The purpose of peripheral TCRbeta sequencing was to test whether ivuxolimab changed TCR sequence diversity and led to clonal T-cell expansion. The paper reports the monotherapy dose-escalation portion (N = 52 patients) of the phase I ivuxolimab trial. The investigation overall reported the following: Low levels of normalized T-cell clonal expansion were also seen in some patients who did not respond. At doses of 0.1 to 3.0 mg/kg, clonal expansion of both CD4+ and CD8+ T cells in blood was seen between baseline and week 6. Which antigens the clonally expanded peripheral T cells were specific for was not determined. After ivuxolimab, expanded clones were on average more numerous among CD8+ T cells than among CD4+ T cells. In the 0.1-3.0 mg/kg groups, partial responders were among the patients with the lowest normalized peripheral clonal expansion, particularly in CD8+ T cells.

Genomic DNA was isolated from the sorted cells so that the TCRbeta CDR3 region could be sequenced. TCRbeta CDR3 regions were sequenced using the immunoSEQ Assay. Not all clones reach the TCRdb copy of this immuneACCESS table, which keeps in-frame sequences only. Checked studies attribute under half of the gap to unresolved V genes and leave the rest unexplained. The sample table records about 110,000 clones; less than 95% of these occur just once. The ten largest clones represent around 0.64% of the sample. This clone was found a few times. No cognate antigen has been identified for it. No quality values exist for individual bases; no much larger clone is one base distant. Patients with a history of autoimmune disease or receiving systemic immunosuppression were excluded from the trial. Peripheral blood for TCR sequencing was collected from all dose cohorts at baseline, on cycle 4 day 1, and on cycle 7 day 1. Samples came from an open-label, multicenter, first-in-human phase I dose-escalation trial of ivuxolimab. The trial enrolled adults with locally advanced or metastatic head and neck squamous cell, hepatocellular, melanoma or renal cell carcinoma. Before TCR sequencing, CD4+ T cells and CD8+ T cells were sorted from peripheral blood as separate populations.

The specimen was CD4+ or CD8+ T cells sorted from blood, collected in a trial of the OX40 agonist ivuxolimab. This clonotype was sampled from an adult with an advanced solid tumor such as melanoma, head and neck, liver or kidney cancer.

The nucleotides are TGTGCCATCCGAAGACTAGCGGGGAACACCGGGGAGCTGTTTTTT. It translates to CAIRRLAGNTGELFF. The chain employs TRBV10-3 and TRBJ2-2; TRBD2 fits 10 bases in the junction. The germline V gene yields ENHRY for CDR1 and SYGVKD for CDR2. After removal of 8 bases from V and 1 base from J, the junction retains 4 bases not matched to a gene. The CDR3 sequence holds 15 residues, the cysteine and phenylalanine included. Of all the DNA, just the CDR3 is kept, 45 bases in frame from base 1.